This note documents a single T cell receptor beta chain sequence. Its antigen is not known. TCRdb re-derived calls from the reads in MiXCR, one entry per CDR3 protein. The top ten hold about 18% of the sample, which has under 850,000 distinct CDR3 sequences, around a third seen once. These data belong to a study of T cell repertoires in cytomegalovirus infection. The overall study: From public TCR beta signatures came an indication of both CMV infection and matching HLA type.

The clonotype was recovered from a human donor in good health (CMV status not recorded). Some clones in this sample may be carry-over from other donors' samples. Sequenced material: cultured PBMCs, taken from culture after CMV antigen stimulation.

CDR3 bases: TGTGCCAGTAGTATGCGGAGGGGCACCTATCAGCCCCAGCATTTT. The encoded protein is CASSMRRGTYQPQHF. J is TRBJ1-5 and V is TRBV19; TRBD1 is a possible D gene (5 bases). From germline, CDR1 is LNHDA and CDR2 SQIVND (reference sequence). CDR3 length equals 15 residues. Between the trimmed V and J ends, which lost 3 bases and 5 bases, there was a span of 14 bases.